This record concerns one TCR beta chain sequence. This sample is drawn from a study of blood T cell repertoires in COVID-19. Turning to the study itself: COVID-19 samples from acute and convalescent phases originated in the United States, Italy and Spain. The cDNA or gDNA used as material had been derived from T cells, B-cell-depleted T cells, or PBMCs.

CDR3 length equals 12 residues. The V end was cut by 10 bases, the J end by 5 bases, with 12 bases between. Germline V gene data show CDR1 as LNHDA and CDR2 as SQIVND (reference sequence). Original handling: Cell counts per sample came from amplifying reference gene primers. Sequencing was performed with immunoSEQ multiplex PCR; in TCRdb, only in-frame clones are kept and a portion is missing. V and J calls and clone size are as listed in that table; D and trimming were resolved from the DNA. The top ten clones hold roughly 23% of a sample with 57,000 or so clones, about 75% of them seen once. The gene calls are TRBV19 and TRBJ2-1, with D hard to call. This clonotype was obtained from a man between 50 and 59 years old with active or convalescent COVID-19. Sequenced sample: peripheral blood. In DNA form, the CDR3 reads TGTGCCACCTCACTTATCCACAATGAGCAGTTCTTC. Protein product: CATSLIHNEQFF.